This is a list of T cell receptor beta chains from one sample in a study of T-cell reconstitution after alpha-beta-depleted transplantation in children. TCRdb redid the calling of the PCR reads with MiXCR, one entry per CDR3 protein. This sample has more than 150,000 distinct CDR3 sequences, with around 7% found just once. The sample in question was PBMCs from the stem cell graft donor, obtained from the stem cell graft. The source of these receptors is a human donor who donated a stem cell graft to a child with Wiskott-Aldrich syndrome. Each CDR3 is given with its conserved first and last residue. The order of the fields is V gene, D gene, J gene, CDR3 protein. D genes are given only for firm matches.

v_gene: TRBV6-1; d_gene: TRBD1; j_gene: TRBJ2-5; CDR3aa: CASRIQGAGKETQYF
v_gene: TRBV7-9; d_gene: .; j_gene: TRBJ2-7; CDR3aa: CASSNSSPPYEQYF
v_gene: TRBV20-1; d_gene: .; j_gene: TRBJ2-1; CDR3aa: CSALGNEQFF
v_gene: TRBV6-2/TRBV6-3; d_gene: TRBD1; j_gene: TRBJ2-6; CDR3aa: CASSYSAGTGGSSGANVLTF
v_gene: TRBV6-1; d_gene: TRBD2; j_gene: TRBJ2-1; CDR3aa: CASSGQLSGRGGNEQFF
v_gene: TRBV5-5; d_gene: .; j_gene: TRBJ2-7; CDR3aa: CASSLASLVPYEQYF
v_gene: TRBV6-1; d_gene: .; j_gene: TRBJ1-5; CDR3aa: CASSATEKYQPQHF
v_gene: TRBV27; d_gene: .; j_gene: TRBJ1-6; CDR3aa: CASSSSPGGSPLHF
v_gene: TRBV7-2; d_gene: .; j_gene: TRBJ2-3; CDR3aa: CASSSPGTDTQYF
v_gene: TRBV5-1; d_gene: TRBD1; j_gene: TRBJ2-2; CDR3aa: CASSFRDRGDGELFF
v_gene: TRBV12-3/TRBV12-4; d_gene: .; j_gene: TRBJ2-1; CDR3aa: CASSSSLRLAYNEQFF
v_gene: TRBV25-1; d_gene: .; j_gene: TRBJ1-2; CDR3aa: CASSERAGGLGYTF
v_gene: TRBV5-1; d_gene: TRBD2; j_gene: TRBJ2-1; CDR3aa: CASSFGLAGGNHKEQFF
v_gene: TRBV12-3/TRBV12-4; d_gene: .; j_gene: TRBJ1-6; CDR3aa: CASSRGDSPLHF
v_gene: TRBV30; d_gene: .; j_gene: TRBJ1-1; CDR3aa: CAWSPIGVAFF
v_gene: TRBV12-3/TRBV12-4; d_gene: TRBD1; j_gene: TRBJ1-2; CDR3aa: CASSLVGTGIGYTF
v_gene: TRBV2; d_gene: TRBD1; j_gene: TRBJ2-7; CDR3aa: CASTGQKVREQYF
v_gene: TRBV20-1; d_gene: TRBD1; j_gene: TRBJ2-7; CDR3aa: CSARAGTGTYEQYF
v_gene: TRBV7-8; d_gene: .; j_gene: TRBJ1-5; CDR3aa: CASSVSGTVSRQPQHF
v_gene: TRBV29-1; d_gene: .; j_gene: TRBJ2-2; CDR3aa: CSVLRSNTGELFF
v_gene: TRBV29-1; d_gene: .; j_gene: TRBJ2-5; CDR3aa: CSVGTLRETQYF
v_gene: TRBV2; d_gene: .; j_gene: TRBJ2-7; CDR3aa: CASKQLPPYEQYF
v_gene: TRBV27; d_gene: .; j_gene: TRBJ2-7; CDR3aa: CASSFQGYEQYF
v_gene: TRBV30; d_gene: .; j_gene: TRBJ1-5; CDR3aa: CAWSYQDNQPQHF
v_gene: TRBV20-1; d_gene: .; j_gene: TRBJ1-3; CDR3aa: CSAGTGFRNTIYF
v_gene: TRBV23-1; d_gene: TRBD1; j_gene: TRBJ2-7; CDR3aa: CASSLRGTGPCEQYF
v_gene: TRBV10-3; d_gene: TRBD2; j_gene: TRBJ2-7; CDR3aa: CAISDRGGQSSYEQYF
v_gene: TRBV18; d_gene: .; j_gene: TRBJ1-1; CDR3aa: CASSPTIVDGNTEAFF
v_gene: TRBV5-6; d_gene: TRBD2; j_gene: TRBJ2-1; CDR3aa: CASSLRAGGYQQFF
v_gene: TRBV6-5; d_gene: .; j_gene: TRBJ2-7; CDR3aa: CASSYGGNEYEQYF
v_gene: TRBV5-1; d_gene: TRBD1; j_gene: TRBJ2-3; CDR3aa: CASRPGTGRTDTQYF
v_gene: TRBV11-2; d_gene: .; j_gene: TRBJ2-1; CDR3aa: CASTSGPGTYNEQFF
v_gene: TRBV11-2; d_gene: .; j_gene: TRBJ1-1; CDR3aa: CASSLERSATEAFF
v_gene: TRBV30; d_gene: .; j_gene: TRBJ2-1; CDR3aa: CAWIGQHNEQFF
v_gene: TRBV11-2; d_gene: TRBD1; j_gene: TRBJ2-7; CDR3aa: CASSAGQGYEQYF
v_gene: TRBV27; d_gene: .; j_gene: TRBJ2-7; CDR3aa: CASSPWGSSYEQYF
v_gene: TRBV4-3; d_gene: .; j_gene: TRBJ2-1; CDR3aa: CASSQVRSDTRYNEQFF
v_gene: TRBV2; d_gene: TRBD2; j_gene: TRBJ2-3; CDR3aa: CASSSGLAGAMAQYF
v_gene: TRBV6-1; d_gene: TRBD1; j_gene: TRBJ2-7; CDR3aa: CASSRTGTPYEQYF
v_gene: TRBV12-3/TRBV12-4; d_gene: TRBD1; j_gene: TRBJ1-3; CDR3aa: CASSLGGQGRISGNTIYF
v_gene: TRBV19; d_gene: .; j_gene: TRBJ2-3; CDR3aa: CASSILGDTQYF
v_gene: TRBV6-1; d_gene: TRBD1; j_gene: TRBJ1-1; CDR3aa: CASSVGQGGTEAFF
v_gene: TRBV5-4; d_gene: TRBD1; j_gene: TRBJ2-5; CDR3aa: CASSSGQVQETQYF
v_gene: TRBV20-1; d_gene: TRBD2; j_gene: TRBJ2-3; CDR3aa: CSARLLASGDLNTQYF
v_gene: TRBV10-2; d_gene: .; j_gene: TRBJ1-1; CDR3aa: CASSDLGTEAFF